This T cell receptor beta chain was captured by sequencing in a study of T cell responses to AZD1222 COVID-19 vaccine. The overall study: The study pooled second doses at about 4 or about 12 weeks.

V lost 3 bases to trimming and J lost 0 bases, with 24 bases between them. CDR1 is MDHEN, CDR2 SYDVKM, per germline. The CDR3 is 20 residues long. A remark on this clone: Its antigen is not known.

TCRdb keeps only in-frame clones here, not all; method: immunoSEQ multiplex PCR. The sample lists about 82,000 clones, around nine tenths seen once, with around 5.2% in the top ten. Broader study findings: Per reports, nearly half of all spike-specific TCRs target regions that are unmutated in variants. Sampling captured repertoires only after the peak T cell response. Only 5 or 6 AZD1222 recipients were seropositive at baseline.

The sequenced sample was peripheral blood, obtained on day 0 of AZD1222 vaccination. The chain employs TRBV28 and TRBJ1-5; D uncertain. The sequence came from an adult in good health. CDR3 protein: CASSFRRTANSAYSNQPQHF. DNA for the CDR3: TGTGCCAGCAGTTTCCGTCGGACGGCAAACAGCGCTTATAGCAATCAGCCCCAGCATTTT.